This TCR beta chain was captured by sequencing in a study of OX40 agonist ivuxolimab in advanced cancers. The ends lost 4 bases at V and 5 bases at J; junction bases unmatched: 9. The CDR3 contains 16 residues. Germline lookup yields CDR1 SGHRS and CDR2 YFSETQ. Produced via immunoSEQ multiplex PCR; TCRdb's table is partial and in-frame only. The repertoire consists of 70,000 or so clones, with 87% occurring once and the leading ten covering approximately 1.3%. The material was CD4+ or CD8+ T cells sorted from blood, obtained in a trial of the OX40 agonist ivuxolimab. This chain joins TRBV5-1 and TRBJ2-5, with TRBD1 matching over 12 bases. This receptor was identified in an adult with an advanced solid tumor such as melanoma, head and neck, liver or kidney cancer. CDR3: CASSVGTGGPVETQYF. DNA for the CDR3: TGCGCCAGCAGCGTGGGGACAGGGGGCCCGGTGGAGACCCAGTACTTC.